Below are 30 T cell receptor beta chains sequenced from a single sample in a study of blood T cell repertoires in COVID-19. Libraries were prepared by immunoSEQ multiplex PCR; TCRdb keeps only in-frame clonotypes and omits some of them. Of roughly 120,000 clones in the sample, more than 80% are singletons; the top ten hold over 7.5%. The specimen sequenced was peripheral blood. The receptors come from a woman aged 40-49 years with acute or convalescent COVID-19.

The V gene is TRBV19, the J gene TRBJ1-4, with TRBD1 matching 12 bases. Trimming removed 6 bases from V and 8 bases from J; junction bases left unmatched: 10. CDR3 length: 16 residues. Germline V CDR1 and CDR2: LNHDA, SQIVND (reference sequence). For the CDR3, the DNA is TGTGCCAGTAGATTCGAGGGGACAGGGGGCCGCGAAAAACTGTTTTTT. Translation gives CASRFEGTGGREKLFF. The variable domain in full, completed from reference TRBV19 and TRBJ1-4, reads DGGITQSPKYLFRKEGQNVTLSCEQNLNHDAMYWYRQDPGQGLRLIYYSQIVNDFQKGDIAEGYSVSREKKESFPLTVTSAQKNPTAFYLCASRFEGTGGREKLFFGSGTQLSVL.

The sample holds a few counts of this clone. V gene TRBV2 combines with J gene TRBJ2-3; possible D gene TRBD2, 5 bases. The CDR3 length is 15 residues. Germline CDR1 is SNHLY and CDR2 is FYNNEI. Trimming stripped 6 bases from V and 4 bases from J, with 17 bases between. The CDR3 nucleotides read TGTGCCAGCAGACCCGAAAGCGGATCCGCAGATACGCAGTATTTT. Protein product: CASRPESGSADTQYF.

The V and J genes are TRBV10-3 and TRBJ1-1, with D unresolved. The V and J ends lost 0 bases and 1 base respectively, with 9 bases between them. This CDR3 region has 15 residues. CDR1 is ENHRY, CDR2 SYGVKD, per germline. CDR3 nucleotides: TGTGCCATCAGTGAGTCAGCCCTCGGGAACACTGAAGCTTTCTTT. Translating gives CAISESALGNTEAFF.

This chain uses TRBV30 with TRBJ1-1; no clear D gene. Germline V gives CDR1 GTSNPN, CDR2 SVGIG (reference sequence). The CDR3 covers 11 residues. The germline V and J ends were trimmed by 8 bases and 1 base, with 8 bases remaining between them. The CDR3 loop reads CAGRGNTEAFF. The CDR3, as DNA: TGTGCCGGGCGGGGGAACACTGAAGCTTTCTTT.

This clone appeared a single time. The chain employs TRBV19 and TRBJ1-5, with D perhaps matching TRBD1 (6 bases). Germline CDR1 and CDR2: LNHDA and SQIVND (reference sequence). The CDR3 runs to 15 residues. The V end was cut by 1 base, the J end by 7 bases, with 14 bases between. CDR3: CASSIARGAGQPQHF. In nucleotides, the CDR3 is TGTGCCAGTAGTATAGCTCGGGGGGCTGGGCAGCCCCAGCATTTT.

This CDR3 reads CASSLVDSVNIQYF. Here the CDR3 DNA reads TGCGCCAGCAGCTTGGTGGACTCCGTAAACATTCAGTACTTC. This chain joins TRBV5-1 and TRBJ2-4, with D possibly matching TRBD2 (5 bases). The germline V gene encodes CDR1 SGHRS and CDR2 YFSETQ. Trimming left V 0 bases short and J 6 bases short, with 10 bases between. The CDR3 extends over 14 amino acids.

The DNA for the CDR3 is TGTGCCAGCAGCGTGACAGTTAGCACAGATACGCAGTATTTT. Its translation: CASSVTVSTDTQYF. J is TRBJ2-3 and V is TRBV11-1, with D possibly TRBD1 on 5 matching bases. The CDR3 extends over 14 amino acids. Trimming took 5 bases from V and 0 from J, leaving 9 bases between them. Germline CDR1 is SGHAT and CDR2 is FQDESV (reference sequence).

This rearrangement joins TRBV7-2 to TRBJ2-7; no clear D. CDR1 SGHTA and CDR2 FQGNSA come from the germline V gene. CDR3 length: 13 residues. V lost 4 bases and J lost 3, with 10 bases in between. This chain's CDR3 is CASSSGPLYEQYF. The CDR3 DNA sequence: TGTGCCAGCAGCTCAGGCCCCCTCTACGAGCAGTACTTC.

This chain links TRBV5-1 with TRBJ2-5, with 8 bases identical to TRBD2. With V trimmed by 0 bases and J by 1 base, 2 bases remained unmatched. The length of the CDR3 is 15 residues. CDR1 and CDR2 (germline): SGHRS, YFSETQ. CDR3 coding DNA: TGCGCCAGCAGCTTGGTCGCGGGGGGCCAAGAGACCCAGTACTTC. It encodes CASSLVAGGQETQYF.

The chain couples TRBV5-5 to TRBJ1-1, with TRBD1 matching over 8 bases. CDR3 length: 14 amino acids. Germline trimming cut 4 bases from V and 1 base from J; bases unmatched to any gene: 3. Germline V CDR1 and CDR2: SGHKS, YYEKEE (reference sequence). For the CDR3, the DNA is TGTGCCAGCAGCACAGGACAGGGGAACACTGAAGCTTTCTTT. Translation: CASSTGQGNTEAFF.

In its sample, this clone was seen a few times. The gene calls are TRBV19 and TRBJ1-3; D is unresolved. Trimming shortened V by 9 bases and J by 5 bases, and 17 bases separated the two germline ends. This CDR3 has 14 amino acids. Germline V gives CDR1 LNHDA, CDR2 SQIVND (reference sequence). CDR3 loop: CASKTRTDRNTIYF. DNA for the CDR3: TGTGCCAGCAAAACTAGGACGGATCGAAACACCATATATTTT. The variable domain in full, completed from reference TRBV19 and TRBJ1-3, reads DGGITQSPKYLFRKEGQNVTLSCEQNLNHDAMYWYRQDPGQGLRLIYYSQIVNDFQKGDIAEGYSVSREKKESFPLTVTSAQKNPTAFYLCASKTRTDRNTIYFGEGSWLTVV.

The V call is TRBV15, the J call TRBJ2-2, with a tentative D call TRBD2 (6 bases). Looked up from germline, CDR1 is LNHNV and CDR2 is YYDKDF (reference sequence). The CDR3 runs 15 residues. Trimming pared 0 bases from V and 5 bases from J, leaving 10 bases between. The CDR3 DNA reads as TGTGCCACCAGCAGAGATAGTGGGGGGACCGGGGAGCTGTTTTTT. Protein: CATSRDSGGTGELFF.

The table lists this clone with a few counts. The chain combines TRBV20-1 with TRBJ1-2; perhaps TRBD1 as D (6 bases). The CDR3 covers 11 residues. Germline lookup yields CDR1 DFQATT and CDR2 SNEGSKA (reference sequence). The germline V and J ends were trimmed by 6 bases and 6 bases, with 11 bases remaining between them. For the CDR3, the DNA is TGCAGTGCCACAGGGTTCAATGGCTACACCTTC. It yields the protein CSATGFNGYTF.

This rearrangement joins TRBV15 to TRBJ2-2, with unresolved D. Germline CDR1 LNHNV, CDR2 YYDKDF (reference sequence). V was shortened by 0 bases and J by 3 bases, with 8 bases between the two germline ends. This CDR3 has 15 amino acids. The CDR3 DNA reads as TGTGCCACCAGCAGAGATCCCAGTTACACCGGGGAGCTGTTTTTT. Residues: CATSRDPSYTGELFF.

This chain uses TRBV5-4 with TRBJ1-6, with 7 bases that match TRBD1. This CDR3 spans 14 amino acids. The V and J ends lost 3 bases and 5 bases, in that order; junction bases with no gene match: 2. Germline-derived CDR1 and CDR2 are SGHNT and YYREEE (reference sequence). This chain's CDR3 is CASSSGTDNSPLHF. The CDR3 coding sequence is TGTGCCAGCAGCTCCGGGACAGATAATTCACCCCTCCACTTT.

The J gene is TRBJ1-6, the V gene TRBV9; D unresolved. There are 14 residues in the CDR3. Germline loops: CDR1 SGDLS, CDR2 YYNGEE. V shed 0 bases and J shed 7 bases, with 8 bases lying between them. The CDR3 loop is CASSVEEVNSPLHF. The CDR3 DNA follows: TGTGCCAGCAGCGTAGAGGAGGTGAATTCACCCCTCCACTTT.

The chain couples TRBV9 to TRBJ1-5; 8 positions match TRBD1. In germline, CDR1 is SGDLS, CDR2 YYNGEE. V dropped 0 bases and J dropped 4; count of bases not matched to a gene: 6. The CDR3 is made up of 16 amino acids. The CDR3 DNA follows: TGTGCCAGCAGCGTAGTAAGAGACAGGGGTAATCAGCCCCAGCATTTT. As protein: CASSVVRDRGNQPQHF.

This clone was detected a few times. The chain joins TRBV4-2 to TRBJ1-5, with 7 bases identical to TRBD1. Trimming removed 1 base from V and 5 bases from J; junction bases left unmatched: 8. The CDR3 loop spans 16 amino acids. Germline V gives CDR1 LGHNA, CDR2 YNFKEQ. In nucleotides, the CDR3 is TGTGCCAGCAGCCAAGGAGAAGGGACAGACTATCAGCCCCAGCATTTT. Translating gives CASSQGEGTDYQPQHF.

The rearrangement joins TRBV5-4 to TRBJ2-1, with 12 positions matching TRBD2. Germline CDR1 and CDR2: SGHNT and YYREEE (reference sequence). V dropped 3 bases and J dropped 10; count of bases not matched to a gene: 11. The CDR3 totals 16 residues. The CDR3 nucleotides are TGTGCCAGCAGCTGGGGCACTAGCGGGGGGCGCCGAGAGCAGTTCTTC. Translated, it gives CASSWGTSGGRREQFF.

The chain has TRBV5-1 and TRBJ2-1; perhaps TRBD2 as D (5 bases). The CDR3 is 14 amino acids. Trimming shortened V by 4 bases and J by 6 bases, and 14 bases separated the two germline ends. CDR1 and CDR2 from the germline V gene are SGHRS and YFSETQ. CDR3 sequence: CASSATTSSNEQFF. The CDR3 nucleotides read TGCGCCAGCAGCGCGACTACTAGTAGCAATGAGCAGTTCTTC.

The CDR3 loop reads CASSHRTNSYNEQFF. The CDR3 DNA follows: TGTGCCAGCAGCCATCGGACTAACTCCTACAATGAGCAGTTCTTC. V gene TRBV3-1 (or the pseudogene TRBV3-2) combines with J gene TRBJ2-1; D is perhaps TRBD2 (6 bases). CDR1 and CDR2 (germline): LGHDT, YNNKEL (reference sequence). The V and J ends lost 3 bases and 0 bases respectively, with 9 bases between them. The CDR3 is 15 residues long.

This clone is a singleton in its sample. The rearrangement links TRBV9 to TRBJ2-7; perhaps TRBD1 as D (6 bases). The CDR3 has 13 amino acids. The germline CDR1 and CDR2 sequences are SGDLS and YYNGEE. V lost 4 bases to trimming and J lost 4 bases, with 12 bases between them. The CDR3 DNA follows: TGTGCCAGCAGCCCCCGGCAGGGGTACGAGCAGTACTTC. This codes for CASSPRQGYEQYF.

This clone was seen a few times. V usage is TRBV6-1 and J usage is TRBJ2-7; D gene ambiguous. Trimming removed 1 base from V and 7 bases from J, with 8 bases in between. Germline V lookup: CDR1 MNHNS, CDR2 SASEGT. The CDR3 consists of 12 residues. The chain's CDR3 is CASSEGYWEQYF. The DNA of the CDR3 is TGTGCCAGCAGTGAAGGTTACTGGGAGCAGTACTTC.

The chain recombines TRBV30 with TRBJ1-4; D may be TRBD1 (6 bases). CDR3 length equals 16 residues. Germline V gene sequence: CDR1 GTSNPN, CDR2 SVGIG (reference sequence). V was trimmed by 2 bases and J by 8 bases, leaving 21 bases between them. The CDR3: CAWSPRGTNWVEKLFF. The DNA of the CDR3 is TGTGCCTGGAGTCCAAGGGGGACTAACTGGGTGGAAAAACTGTTTTTT.

This chain connects TRBV25-1 to TRBJ1-6, with 8 positions matching TRBD1. The length of the CDR3 is 15 residues. CDR1 is MGHDK and CDR2 is SYGVNS in the germline V gene. With V trimmed by 5 bases and J by 7 bases, 7 bases remained unmatched. The CDR3 nucleotides are TGTGCCAGCAGTTCAATTAGGGACAGGAATTCACCCCTCCACTTT. The encoded protein is CASSSIRDRNSPLHF.

The chain has TRBV5-1 and TRBJ2-1, with 7 bases fitting TRBD1. The V gene end was trimmed by 0 bases and the J gene end by 0 bases; junction bases not matched to a gene: 3. CDR1 is SGHRS and CDR2 is YFSETQ in the germline V gene. The CDR3 has 16 residues. Here the CDR3 reads CASSLAQGSSYNEQFF. In nucleotides, the CDR3 is TGCGCCAGCAGCTTGGCACAGGGGAGCTCCTACAATGAGCAGTTCTTC.

This clone was found a few times. This chain uses TRBV6-6 with TRBJ1-1; TRBD1 agrees at 7 bases. Germline lookup yields CDR1 MNHNY and CDR2 SVGAGI (reference sequence). The CDR3 has 13 residues. V dropped 11 bases and J dropped 3; count of bases not matched to a gene: 9. The CDR3, as DNA: TGTGCCGTATCCACAGGGGTTCACACTGAAGCTTTCTTT. Residues: CAVSTGVHTEAFF.

This chain uses TRBV13 with TRBJ1-2, with D maybe TRBD1 (6 bases). Germline V gives CDR1 PRHDT, CDR2 FYEKMQ (reference sequence). This CDR3 is built from 13 residues. Trimming took 6 bases from V and 5 from J, leaving 13 bases between them. The CDR3 nucleotides are TGTGCCAGCAGTCGACAGGTGGAGTATGGCTACACCTTC. This encodes CASSRQVEYGYTF.

The genes are TRBV6-5 and TRBJ2-7, with TRBD1 as a possible D gene (6 bases). The CDR3 length is 12 residues. Germline-derived CDR1 and CDR2 are MNHEY and SVGAGI. The V gene lost 6 bases and the J gene lost 8 bases, with 14 bases spanning the gap. The CDR3: CASRMTGGQQYF. The CDR3 DNA follows: TGTGCCAGCAGAATGACAGGTGGACAGCAGTACTTC.

The chain uses TRBV11-2 and TRBJ2-7; TRBD2 aligns across 7 bases. Unmatched junction bases numbered 4, after V lost 2 bases and J lost 0 bases. The CDR3 covers 15 residues. Per germline, CDR1 SGHAT and CDR2 FQNNGV. DNA for the CDR3: TGTGCCAGCAGCTTACCAGGGAGGGGCTCCTACGAGCAGTACTTC. Encoded protein: CASSLPGRGSYEQYF.